This T cell receptor beta chain was recovered during a study of OX40 agonist ivuxolimab in advanced cancers. Study-level background: Every 2 weeks, ivuxolimab was infused into the patients intravenously at between 0.01 and 10 mg/kg.

Study findings and constraints: No determination was made of the antigen specificity of the expanded peripheral T cells.

Method: immunoSEQ multiplex PCR; TCRdb's copy keeps in-frame clones and lacks some. The sample shows more than 35,000 clones, around 83% of them seen only once. On this clone itself: The target antigen is unknown.

Exclusion applied to patients with autoimmune disease history or systemic immunosuppression. Trimming removed 7 bases from V and 5 bases from J, with 15 bases in between. In germline, CDR1 is LGHNT, CDR2 FRNRAP. This CDR3 region has 14 residues. This sample comprised CD4+ or CD8+ T cells sorted from blood, obtained in a trial of the OX40 agonist ivuxolimab. The chain uses TRBV12-5 and TRBJ2-4; tentatively, D is TRBD2 (5 bases). The receptor's source is an adult with an advanced solid tumor such as melanoma, head and neck, liver or kidney cancer. CDR3 loop: CASAPAGNENIQYF. The CDR3 nucleotides read TGTGCTAGTGCCCCCGCCGGGAACGAAAACATTCAGTACTTC.